This TCR beta chain was found in a study of CD8+CD57+ T cells in acquired aplastic anemia. TCR beta VDJ combinations and CDR3 sequences were profiled from genomic DNA. TCRdb reprocessed the reads with MiXCR, giving one entry per CDR3 protein. The data show around 190,000 distinct CDR3 sequences, with about half seen just once and 10% to 15% held by the top ten. This CDR3 contains 13 residues. Germline V gives CDR1 SNHLY, CDR2 FYNNEI. Trimming took 7 bases from V and 6 from J, leaving 13 bases between them. Whoever was chosen for sequencing had shown CD8+CD57+ cell expansion by flow cytometry. No therapy was given to patients before blood sampling. Findings and limits, study-wide: Comparison of patients with controls identified about 27 shared CD8+ CDR3 sequences.

Points on this clonotype: Its specificity is not known.

The TCR comes from a human donor with aplastic anemia. Sequencing was carried out using sorted CD4+, CD8+, or CD8+CD57+ T cells (not recorded which) from PBMCs. This chain joins TRBV2 and TRBJ2-1; D is tentatively TRBD1 or TRBD2 (5 bases each). The CDR3: CASTDQGVNEQFF. The CDR3 DNA reads as TGTGCCAGCACCGACCAGGGAGTCAATGAGCAGTTCTTC.